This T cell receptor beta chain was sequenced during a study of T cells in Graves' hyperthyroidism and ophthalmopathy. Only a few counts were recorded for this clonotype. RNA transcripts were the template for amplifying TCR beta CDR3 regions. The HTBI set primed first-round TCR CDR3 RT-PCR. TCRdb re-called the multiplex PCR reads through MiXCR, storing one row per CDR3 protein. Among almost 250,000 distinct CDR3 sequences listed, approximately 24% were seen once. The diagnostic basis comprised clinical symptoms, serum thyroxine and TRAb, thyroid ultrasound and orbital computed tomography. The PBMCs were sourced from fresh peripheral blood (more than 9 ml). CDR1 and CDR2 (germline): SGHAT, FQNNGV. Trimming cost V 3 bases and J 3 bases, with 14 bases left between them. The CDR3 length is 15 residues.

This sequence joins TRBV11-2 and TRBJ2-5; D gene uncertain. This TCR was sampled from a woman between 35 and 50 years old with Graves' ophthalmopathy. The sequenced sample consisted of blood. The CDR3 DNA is TGTGCCAGCAGCTTTCTGTATGGCGAGAAAGAGACCCAGTACTTC. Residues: CASSFLYGEKETQYF. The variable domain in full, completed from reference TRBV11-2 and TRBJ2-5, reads EAGVAQSPRYKIIEKRQSVAFWCNPISGHATLYWYQQILGQGPKLLIQFQNNGVVDDSQLPKDRFSAERLKGVDSTLKIQPAKLEDSAVYLCASSFLYGEKETQYFGPGTRLLVL.